Sequencing of this T cell receptor beta chain was carried out in a study of a mutant IDH1 vaccine in newly diagnosed glioma. This sample's time point: week 47, end of study. Each dose delivered 300 ug of mutant IDH1 20-mer peptide subcutaneously with imiquimod. This clone was picked up a small number of times. Antigen unknown. This CDR3 has 13 amino acids. The V end was cut by 4 bases, the J end by 0 bases, with 7 bases between. Germline V gives CDR1 SGHRS, CDR2 YFSETQ. Generated by immunoSEQ multiplex PCR, the TCRdb table keeps only in-frame clones and is missing some. The data contain about 56,000 clones, about 79% of them singletons.

The V call is TRBV5-1, the J call TRBJ1-1, with a possible D match to TRBD1 (5 bases). This sequence originates from a man aged 50-59 years with glioma. The sample in question was PBMCs, obtained from a glioma patient whose treatment included an IDH1 peptide vaccine. The DNA for the CDR3 is TGCGCCAGCAGCCCGGACATGAACACTGAAGCTTTCTTT. Translating it yields CASSPDMNTEAFF.